The present T cell receptor beta chain was sequenced within a study of control samples from healthy donors and cancer patients. Profiling relied on immunoSEQ multiplex PCR, and the TCRdb table lists in-frame clones only, not all of them. The data show some 71,000 clones, more than 75% seen once. Sequencing was performed on PBMCs. Every receptor here comes from a woman aged 45-65 years with head and neck cancer.

The chain couples TRBV19 to TRBJ2-3; tentative D call: TRBD1 (6 bases). V was shortened by 6 bases and J by 7 bases, with 20 bases between the two germline ends. In germline, CDR1 is LNHDA, CDR2 SQIVND (reference sequence). The CDR3 spans 15 residues. In DNA, the CDR3 is TGTGCCAGTAGACCGGACGGACAGATGGGGAATACGCAGTATTTT. It yields the protein CASRPDGQMGNTQYF.